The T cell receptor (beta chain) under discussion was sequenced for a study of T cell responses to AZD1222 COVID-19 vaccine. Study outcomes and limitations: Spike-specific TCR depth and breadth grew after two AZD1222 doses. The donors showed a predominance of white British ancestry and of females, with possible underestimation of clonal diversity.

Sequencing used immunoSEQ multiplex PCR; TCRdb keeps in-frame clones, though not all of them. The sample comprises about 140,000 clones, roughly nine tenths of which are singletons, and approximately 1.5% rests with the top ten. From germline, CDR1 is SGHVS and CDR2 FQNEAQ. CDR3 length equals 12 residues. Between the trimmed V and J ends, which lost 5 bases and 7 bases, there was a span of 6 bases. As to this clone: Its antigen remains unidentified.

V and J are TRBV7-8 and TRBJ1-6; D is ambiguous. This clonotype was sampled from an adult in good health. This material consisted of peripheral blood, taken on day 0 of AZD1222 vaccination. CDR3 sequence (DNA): TGTGCCAGCAGCCAACGGAATTCACCCCTCCACTTT. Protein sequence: CASSQRNSPLHF. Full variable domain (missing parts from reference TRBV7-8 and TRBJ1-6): GAGVSQSPRYKVAKRGQDVALRCDPISGHVSLFWYQQALGQGPEFLTYFQNEAQLDKSGLPSDRFFAERPEGSVSTLKIQRTQQEDSAVYLCASSQRNSPLHFGNGTRLTVT.